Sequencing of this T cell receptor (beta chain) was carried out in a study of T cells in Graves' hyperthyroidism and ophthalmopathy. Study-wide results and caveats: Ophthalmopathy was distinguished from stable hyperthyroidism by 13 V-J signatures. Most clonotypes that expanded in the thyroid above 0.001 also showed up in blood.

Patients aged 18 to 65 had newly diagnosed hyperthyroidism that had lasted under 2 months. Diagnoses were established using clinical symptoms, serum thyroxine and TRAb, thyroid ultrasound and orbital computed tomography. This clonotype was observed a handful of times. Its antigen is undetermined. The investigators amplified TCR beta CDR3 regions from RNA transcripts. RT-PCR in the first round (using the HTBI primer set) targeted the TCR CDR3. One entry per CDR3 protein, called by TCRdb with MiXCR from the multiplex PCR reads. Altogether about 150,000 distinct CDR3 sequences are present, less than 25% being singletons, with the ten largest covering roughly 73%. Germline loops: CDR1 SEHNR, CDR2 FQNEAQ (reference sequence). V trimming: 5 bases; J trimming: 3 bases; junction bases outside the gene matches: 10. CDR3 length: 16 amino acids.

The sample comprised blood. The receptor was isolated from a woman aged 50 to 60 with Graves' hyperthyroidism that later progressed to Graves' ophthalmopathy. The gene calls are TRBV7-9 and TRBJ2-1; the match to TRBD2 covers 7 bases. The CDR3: CASSTDGRGNYNEQFF. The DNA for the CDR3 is TGTGCCAGCAGCACCGACGGGCGGGGGAACTACAATGAGCAGTTCTTC.